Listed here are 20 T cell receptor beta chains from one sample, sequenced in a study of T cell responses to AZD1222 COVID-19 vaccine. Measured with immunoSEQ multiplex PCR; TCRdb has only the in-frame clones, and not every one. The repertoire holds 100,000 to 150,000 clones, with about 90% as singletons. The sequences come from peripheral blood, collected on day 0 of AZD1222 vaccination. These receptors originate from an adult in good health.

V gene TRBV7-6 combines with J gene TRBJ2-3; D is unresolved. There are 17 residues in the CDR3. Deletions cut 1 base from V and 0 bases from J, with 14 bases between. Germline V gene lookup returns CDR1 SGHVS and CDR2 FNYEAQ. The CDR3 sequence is CASSLVNIATSTDTQYF. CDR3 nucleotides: TGTGCCAGCAGCTTAGTCAACATAGCTACTAGCACAGATACGCAGTATTTT.

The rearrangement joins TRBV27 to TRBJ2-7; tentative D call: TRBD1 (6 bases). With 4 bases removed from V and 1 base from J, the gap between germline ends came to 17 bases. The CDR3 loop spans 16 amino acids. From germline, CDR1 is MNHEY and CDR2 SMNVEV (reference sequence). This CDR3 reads CASSSSAGDRSYEQYF. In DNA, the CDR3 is TGTGCCAGCAGTTCCTCCGCCGGAGACAGGTCCTACGAGCAGTACTTC.

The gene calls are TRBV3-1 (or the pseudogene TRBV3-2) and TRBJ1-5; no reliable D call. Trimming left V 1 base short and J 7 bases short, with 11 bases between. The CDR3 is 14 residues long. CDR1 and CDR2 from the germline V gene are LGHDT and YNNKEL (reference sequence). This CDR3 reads CASSQGGTGQPQHF. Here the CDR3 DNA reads TGTGCCAGCAGCCAAGGAGGAACGGGGCAGCCCCAGCATTTT.

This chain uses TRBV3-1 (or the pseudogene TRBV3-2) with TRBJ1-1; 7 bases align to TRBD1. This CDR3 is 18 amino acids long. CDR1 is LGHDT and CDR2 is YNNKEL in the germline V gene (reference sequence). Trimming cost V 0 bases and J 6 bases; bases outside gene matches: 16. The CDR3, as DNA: TGTGCCAGCAGCCAAGATCGACAGGGTAATTGGGTAAGCGCTGAAGCTTTCTTT. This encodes CASSQDRQGNWVSAEAFF.

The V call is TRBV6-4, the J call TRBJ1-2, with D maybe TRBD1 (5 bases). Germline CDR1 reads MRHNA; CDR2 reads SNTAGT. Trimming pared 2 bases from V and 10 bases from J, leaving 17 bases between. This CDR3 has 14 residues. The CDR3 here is CASSDQEGRKSYTF. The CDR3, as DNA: TGTGCCAGCAGTGACCAAGAGGGGCGGAAGTCCTACACCTTC.

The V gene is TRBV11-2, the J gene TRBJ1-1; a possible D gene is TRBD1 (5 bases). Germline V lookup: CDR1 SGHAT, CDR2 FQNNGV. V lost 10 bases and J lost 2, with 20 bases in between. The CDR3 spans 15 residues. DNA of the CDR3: TGTGCCACCCTAACCGGGGCGCTTGCTAACACTGAAGCTTTCTTT. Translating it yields CATLTGALANTEAFF.

The CDR3 DNA is TGTGCCATCAGTTCAGGGGAGGATCAGCCCCAGCATTTT. As protein: CAISSGEDQPQHF. The gene calls are TRBV10-3 and TRBJ1-5, with D possibly matching TRBD1 (6 bases). CDR3 length equals 13 residues. The V gene's germline CDR1 is ENHRY and CDR2 SYGVKD. Trimming took off 5 bases at V and 5 bases at J, with 10 bases between the two ends.

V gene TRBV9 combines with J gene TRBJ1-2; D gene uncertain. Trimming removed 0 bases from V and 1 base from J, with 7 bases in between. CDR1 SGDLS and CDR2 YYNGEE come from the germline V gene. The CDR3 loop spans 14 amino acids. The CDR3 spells CASSVGELNYGYTF. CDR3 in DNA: TGTGCCAGCAGCGTAGGTGAACTTAACTATGGCTACACCTTC.

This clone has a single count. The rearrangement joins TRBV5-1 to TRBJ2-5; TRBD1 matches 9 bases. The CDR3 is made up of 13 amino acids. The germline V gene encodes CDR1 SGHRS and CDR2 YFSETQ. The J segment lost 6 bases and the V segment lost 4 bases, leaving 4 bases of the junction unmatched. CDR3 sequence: CASSVQGAKTQYF. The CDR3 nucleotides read TGCGCCAGCAGCGTACAGGGGGCAAAGACCCAGTACTTC.

CDR3 sequence reads: CASSQGQGTYNSPLHF. The CDR3 region has the DNA TGTGCCAGCAGCCAGGGACAGGGGACTTATAATTCACCCCTCCACTTT. The chain joins TRBV14 to TRBJ1-6, with 10 bases lining up with TRBD1. This CDR3 is 16 amino acids long. Per germline, CDR1 SGHDN and CDR2 FVKESK. Losses at the gene ends were 3 bases for V and 4 bases for J; bases not matched to a gene: 3. The full variable domain, completed using reference TRBV14 and TRBJ1-6, is EAGVTQFPSHSVIEKGQTVTLRCDPISGHDNLYWYRRVMGKEIKFLLHFVKESKQDESGMPNNRFLAERTGGTYSTLKVQPAELEDSGVYFCASSQGQGTYNSPLHFGNGTRLTVT.

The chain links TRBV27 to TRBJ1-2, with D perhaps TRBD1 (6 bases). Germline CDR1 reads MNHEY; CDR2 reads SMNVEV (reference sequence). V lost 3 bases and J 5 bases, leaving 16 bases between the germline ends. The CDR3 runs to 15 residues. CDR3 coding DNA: TGTGCCAGCAGTTTGGGTGGTAGGGGGTTGTATGGCTACACCTTC. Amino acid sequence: CASSLGGRGLYGYTF.

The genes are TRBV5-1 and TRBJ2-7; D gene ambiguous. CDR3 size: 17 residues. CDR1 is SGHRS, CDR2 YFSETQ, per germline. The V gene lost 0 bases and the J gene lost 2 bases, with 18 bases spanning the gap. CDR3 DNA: TGCGCCAGCAGCTTGGGTGTAATAACCGGGCTTACCTACGAGCAGTACTTC. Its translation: CASSLGVITGLTYEQYF.

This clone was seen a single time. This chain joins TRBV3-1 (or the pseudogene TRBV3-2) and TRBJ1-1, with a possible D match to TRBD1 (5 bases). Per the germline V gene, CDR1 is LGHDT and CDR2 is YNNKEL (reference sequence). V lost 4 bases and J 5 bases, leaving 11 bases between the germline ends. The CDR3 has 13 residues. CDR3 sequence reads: CASSRAGGTEAFF. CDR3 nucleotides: TGTGCCAGCAGCCGGGCGGGGGGGACTGAAGCTTTCTTT.

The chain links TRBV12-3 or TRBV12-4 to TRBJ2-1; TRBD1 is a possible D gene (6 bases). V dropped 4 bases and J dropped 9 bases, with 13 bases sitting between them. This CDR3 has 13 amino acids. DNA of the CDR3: TGTGCCAGCAGTTCCCAGGGGTGGGGTGAGCAGTTCTTC. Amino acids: CASSSQGWGEQFF.

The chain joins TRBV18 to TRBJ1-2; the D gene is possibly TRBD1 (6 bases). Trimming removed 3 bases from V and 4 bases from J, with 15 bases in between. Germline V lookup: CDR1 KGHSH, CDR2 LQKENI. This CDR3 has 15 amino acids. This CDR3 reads CASSPGQGIFYGYTF. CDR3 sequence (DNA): TGTGCCAGCTCACCGGGGCAGGGGATCTTCTATGGCTACACCTTC.

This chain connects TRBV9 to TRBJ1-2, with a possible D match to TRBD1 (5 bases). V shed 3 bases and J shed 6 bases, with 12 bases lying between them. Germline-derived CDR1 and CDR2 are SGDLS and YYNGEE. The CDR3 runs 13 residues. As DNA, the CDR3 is TGTGCCAGCAGCGCCGGGACGGTAGATGGCTACACCTTC. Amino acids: CASSAGTVDGYTF.

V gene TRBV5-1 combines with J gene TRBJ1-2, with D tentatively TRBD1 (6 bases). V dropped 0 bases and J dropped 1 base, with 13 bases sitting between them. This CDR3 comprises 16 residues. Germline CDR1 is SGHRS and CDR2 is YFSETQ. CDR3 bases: TGCGCCAGCAGCTTGGGACAGACAGGAGATAACTATGGCTACACCTTC. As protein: CASSLGQTGDNYGYTF.

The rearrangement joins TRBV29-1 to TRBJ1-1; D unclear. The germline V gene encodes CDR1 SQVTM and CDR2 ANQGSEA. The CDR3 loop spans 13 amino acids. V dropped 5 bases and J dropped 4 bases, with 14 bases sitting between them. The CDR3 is CSVSPHYGTEAFF. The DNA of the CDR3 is TGCAGCGTTTCTCCCCACTATGGCACTGAAGCTTTCTTT.

The CDR3 is CATSPKGGQLNEQFF. In nucleotides, the CDR3 is TGTGCCACCAGCCCAAAGGGGGGACAGCTCAATGAGCAGTTCTTC. The V gene is TRBV15, the J gene TRBJ2-1; maybe TRBD1 (7 bases). The germline V gene encodes CDR1 LNHNV and CDR2 YYDKDF (reference sequence). This CDR3 spans 15 amino acids. V dropped 5 bases and J dropped 6 bases, with 17 bases sitting between them. Full variable domain (outside the CDR3, taken from reference TRBV15 and TRBJ2-1): DAMVIQNPRYQVTQFGKPVTLSCSQTLNHNVMYWYQQKSSQAPKLLFHYYDKDFNNEADTPDNFQSRRPNTSFCFLDIRSPGLGDTAMYLCATSPKGGQLNEQFFGPGTRLTVL.

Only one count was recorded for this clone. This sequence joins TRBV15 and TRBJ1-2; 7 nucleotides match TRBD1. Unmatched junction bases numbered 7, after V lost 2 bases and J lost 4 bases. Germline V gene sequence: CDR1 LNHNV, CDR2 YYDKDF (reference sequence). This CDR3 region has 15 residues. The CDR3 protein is CATSRQGGGSYGYTF. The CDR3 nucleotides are TGTGCCACCAGCAGACAAGGAGGGGGCAGCTATGGCTACACCTTC.